Below are 26 T cell receptor beta chains sequenced from a single sample in a study of cytomegalovirus exposure and HLA in healthy donors. Amplification used 60 Vbeta primers and 13 Jbeta primers. Generated by immunoSEQ multiplex PCR, the TCRdb table keeps only in-frame clones and is missing some. The sample records about 170,000 clones, roughly 60% being singletons. Input material: PBMCs. The receptors were sampled from a man in his forties in good health and CMV-seronegative.

The V and J genes are TRBV15 and TRBJ1-5; TRBD1 aligns across 7 bases. CDR3 length equals 14 residues. Germline V CDR1 and CDR2: LNHNV, YYDKDF (reference sequence). With 1 base clipped from V and 7 bases from J, the junction kept 4 bases outside the gene matches. CDR3 residues: CATSRATGVQPQHF. The CDR3 nucleotides are TGTGCCACCAGCAGAGCTACAGGGGTACAGCCCCAGCATTTT.

This clone was recorded a few times. The rearrangement uses TRBV6-5 and TRBJ2-7, with 9 positions matching TRBD1. V shed 6 bases and J 3 bases; nucleotides not matched to a gene: 3. The CDR3 covers 13 residues. In germline, CDR1 is MNHEY, CDR2 SVGAGI. The chain's CDR3 is CASSRDRDYEQYF. The CDR3 DNA reads TGTGCCAGCAGCCGGGACAGGGACTACGAGCAGTACTTC.

V is TRBV4-2 and J is TRBJ2-7, with D possibly being TRBD2 (5 bases). This CDR3 has 15 amino acids. Germline-derived CDR1 and CDR2 are LGHNA and YNFKEQ. V was clipped by 4 bases and J by 4 bases, with 17 bases between them. CDR3 protein: CASSPNSAGGYEQYF. The CDR3, as DNA: TGTGCCAGCAGCCCTAACAGCGCGGGCGGGTACGAGCAGTACTTC.

The chain recombines TRBV10-3 with TRBJ2-7; 10 bases map to TRBD1. The CDR3 has 13 residues. The germline V gene encodes CDR1 ENHRY and CDR2 SYGVKD. V dropped 10 bases and J dropped 2; count of bases not matched to a gene: 5. The CDR3 spells CATRTGGTYEQYF. The CDR3, as DNA: TGTGCCACCCGGACAGGGGGAACCTACGAGCAGTACTTC.

The J gene is TRBJ2-1, the V gene TRBV9, with 16 nucleotides matching TRBD2. This CDR3 spans 17 amino acids. Germline V gives CDR1 SGDLS, CDR2 YYNGEE. V dropped 3 bases and J dropped 4; count of bases not matched to a gene: 4. Written as DNA, the CDR3 is TGTGCCAGCAGCGATCCGGGACTAGCGGGAGGGTACAATGAGCAGTTCTTC. Amino acids: CASSDPGLAGGYNEQFF.

This clone has more than one count but fewer than ten. The chain uses TRBV10-3 and TRBJ1-2; D is perhaps TRBD1 (5 bases). V was trimmed by 3 bases and J by 8 bases, leaving 10 bases between them. This CDR3 comprises 12 residues. Germline V CDR1 and CDR2: ENHRY, SYGVKD. CDR3 sequence (DNA): TGTGCCATCAGTGAACAGGCAGAAGGCTACACCTTC. Its protein is CAISEQAEGYTF.

J is TRBJ1-4 and V is TRBV5-1; TRBD1 is a possible D gene (6 bases). The CDR3 extends over 13 amino acids. V dropped 7 bases and J dropped 3 bases, with 10 bases sitting between them. The germline CDR1 and CDR2 sequences are SGHRS and YFSETQ. CDR3 in DNA: TGCGCCAGCCGTGGGGGCTCTAATGAAAAACTGTTTTTT. Its translation: CASRGGSNEKLFF.

This chain uses TRBV7-9 with TRBJ1-4, with 7 bases that match TRBD1. The CDR3 is 16 residues long. V lost 4 bases, J lost 0 bases, and 5 bases stayed unmatched. Germline CDR1 is SEHNR and CDR2 is FQNEAQ (reference sequence). The CDR3 DNA is TGTGCCAGCAGCTGGGGACAGAAGACAACTAATGAAAAACTGTTTTTT. Residues: CASSWGQKTTNEKLFF. Filled out from reference TRBV7-9 and TRBJ1-4, the complete variable domain reads DTGVSQNPRHKITKRGQNVTFRCDPISEHNRLYWYRQTLGQGPEFLTYFQNEAQLEKSRLLSDRFSAERPKGSFSTLEIQRTEQGDSAMYLCASSWGQKTTNEKLFFGSGTQLSVL.

The chain carries TRBV5-1 and TRBJ2-7, with TRBD1 identical over 9 bases. Germline loops: CDR1 SGHRS, CDR2 YFSETQ. J lost 2 bases, V lost 4 bases, and 13 bases had no gene match. The length of the CDR3 is 17 residues. The chain's CDR3 is CASSLEGTGITPYEQYF. The CDR3 region has the DNA TGCGCCAGCAGCCTTGAAGGGACAGGGATAACCCCCTACGAGCAGTACTTC.

This chain joins TRBV19 and TRBJ2-5, with D tentatively TRBD2 (5 bases). The CDR3 runs 12 residues. Trimming shortened V by 10 bases and J by 7 bases, and 16 bases separated the two germline ends. Germline V gene lookup returns CDR1 LNHDA and CDR2 SQIVND (reference sequence). This CDR3 is CATRTGRSTQYF. In DNA, the CDR3 is TGTGCCACCCGGACGGGAAGGTCGACCCAGTACTTC.

This clone was counted between two and nine times. The chain links TRBV28 to TRBJ2-2; tentatively, D is TRBD1 (6 bases). V lost 6 bases and J 4 bases, leaving 12 bases between the germline ends. CDR3 length equals 14 residues. The V gene's germline CDR1 is MDHEN and CDR2 SYDVKM. Here the CDR3 reads CASRIQGFTGELFF. The CDR3 bases are TGTGCCAGCAGGATACAGGGATTCACCGGGGAGCTGTTTTTT.

The gene calls are TRBV7-8 and TRBJ1-5; 9 bases are a match to TRBD1. The CDR3 loop spans 16 amino acids. V lost 1 base to trimming and J lost 11 bases; unmatched junction nucleotides: 12. CDR1 is SGHVS, CDR2 FQNEAQ, per germline. The chain's CDR3 is CASSLENRGPGGAQHF. In DNA, the CDR3 is TGTGCCAGCAGCTTAGAGAACAGGGGGCCAGGGGGGGCCCAGCATTTT.

This chain joins TRBV4-2 and TRBJ2-3; TRBD2 aligns across 13 bases. There are 20 residues in the CDR3. Trimming at V came to 2 bases and at J to 5 bases, leaving 16 bases not matched to a gene. CDR1 LGHNA and CDR2 YNFKEQ come from the germline V gene. CDR3 in DNA: TGTGCCAGCAGCCAACCGGGACTAGCGGGGAACACCAAAAGTGGAGATACGCAGTATTTT. Amino acid sequence: CASSQPGLAGNTKSGDTQYF.

The chain combines TRBV11-2 with TRBJ1-6; D may be TRBD1 (6 bases). The V end lost 1 base, the J end lost 5 bases, and 12 bases lay between the germline ends. CDR1 SGHAT and CDR2 FQNNGV come from the germline V gene. This CDR3 has 16 residues. DNA of the CDR3: TGTGCCAGCAGCTTAGTGGTGGGGGCCAATAATTCACCCCTCCACTTT. Its translation: CASSLVVGANNSPLHF.

CDR3 loop: CARSLYEQYF. The CDR3 DNA follows: TGCGCCAGGAGCCTCTACGAGCAGTACTTC. The rearrangement joins TRBV23-1 to TRBJ2-7; D is undetermined. TRBV23-1 is filed as an ORF, its function uncertain. The germline V and J ends were trimmed by 9 bases and 3 bases, with 6 bases remaining between them. This CDR3 is 10 amino acids long.

This chain links TRBV13 with TRBJ2-2, with D tentatively TRBD1 (5 bases). The germline gives CDR1 PRHDT, CDR2 FYEKMQ (reference sequence). The germline V and J ends were trimmed by 5 bases and 3 bases, with 13 bases remaining between them. The CDR3 spans 15 residues. The CDR3 sequence is CASSPDSPDTGELFF. The CDR3 DNA sequence: TGTGCCAGCAGCCCCGACAGTCCAGACACCGGGGAGCTGTTTTTT.

This chain links TRBV5-4 with TRBJ2-1; 12 nucleotides agree with TRBD2. Germline CDR1 is SGHNT and CDR2 is YYREEE (reference sequence). The V gene end was trimmed by 4 bases and the J gene end by 9 bases; junction bases not matched to a gene: 11. The CDR3 totals 16 residues. CDR3 sequence: CASSPSLAGGISEQFF. The CDR3 nucleotides are TGTGCCAGCAGCCCCTCACTAGCGGGAGGTATTAGTGAGCAGTTCTTC.

J is TRBJ1-1 and V is TRBV6-1, with 10 nucleotides matching TRBD1. Germline values: CDR1 MNHNS, CDR2 SASEGT. There are 14 residues in the CDR3. V was clipped by 6 bases and J by 4 bases; unmatched bases: 5. CDR3 coding DNA: TGTGCCAGCAGGGACAGGGGGTATGGCACTGAAGCTTTCTTT. It is translated as CASRDRGYGTEAFF.

V gene TRBV6-6 combines with J gene TRBJ1-3; D remains unclear. The CDR3 has 16 residues. V shed 0 bases and J shed 1 base, with 10 bases lying between them. CDR1 and CDR2 from the germline V gene are MNHNY and SVGAGI (reference sequence). CDR3 DNA: TGTGCCAGCAGTTACTCCCTGAATCTATCTGGAAACACCATATATTTT. Translated: CASSYSLNLSGNTIYF.

The rearrangement uses TRBV30 and TRBJ1-4; 9 bases line up with TRBD1. Trimming took 1 base from V and 7 from J; bases not matched to a gene: 4. Germline CDR1 is GTSNPN and CDR2 is SVGIG (reference sequence). CDR3 length: 14 residues. Here the CDR3 DNA reads TGTGCCTGGAGTGGGGGACAGGGACCTGAAAAACTGTTTTTT. Translating gives CAWSGGQGPEKLFF.

The chain links TRBV11-2 to TRBJ2-7; 8 bases agree with TRBD1. This CDR3 has 17 amino acids. Germline lookup yields CDR1 SGHAT and CDR2 FQNNGV. V dropped 4 bases and J dropped 2; count of bases not matched to a gene: 13. CDR3 region: CASSSSGRSGGTYEQYF. CDR3 nucleotides: TGTGCCAGCAGCTCCTCCGGACGGTCAGGGGGCACCTACGAGCAGTACTTC.

The chain recombines TRBV25-1 with TRBJ2-2, with 12 bases matching TRBD1. The V gene's germline CDR1 is MGHDK and CDR2 SYGVNS. The CDR3 covers 16 residues. The trim removed 3 bases at V and 6 bases at J, leaving 5 bases unmatched. The CDR3 loop reads CASSDPGQGASGELFF. The CDR3 region has the DNA TGTGCCAGCAGTGATCCGGGACAGGGGGCATCCGGGGAGCTGTTTTTT.

The J gene is TRBJ2-1, the V gene TRBV19; 15 positions agree with TRBD2. The V gene end was trimmed by 4 bases and the J gene end by 8 bases; junction bases not matched to a gene: 6. This CDR3 is built from 16 residues. Per germline, CDR1 LNHDA and CDR2 SQIVND (reference sequence). The CDR3 is CASSRTSGGVGYEQFF. CDR3 nucleotide sequence: TGTGCCAGTAGTAGGACTAGCGGGGGGGTCGGCTATGAGCAGTTCTTC.

This clone has a handful of counts. The rearrangement uses TRBV18 and TRBJ2-3, with 11 bases fitting TRBD2. The germline gives CDR1 KGHSH, CDR2 LQKENI. CDR3 length equals 17 residues. With 6 bases clipped from V and 2 bases from J, the junction kept 10 bases outside the gene matches. The CDR3, as DNA: TGTGCCAGCTCTCCCCTCACTAGCGGGGGACTCACAGATACGCAGTATTTT. Its translation is CASSPLTSGGLTDTQYF.

This chain joins TRBV7-9 and TRBJ2-3; TRBD2 is a possible D gene (5 bases). V lost 6 bases, J lost 0 bases, and 13 bases lay in between. Germline CDR1 SEHNR, CDR2 FQNEAQ (reference sequence). The CDR3 covers 15 residues. CDR3 region: CASSSFGGSTDTQYF. In DNA, the CDR3 is TGTGCCAGCAGTTCGTTCGGCGGGAGCACAGATACGCAGTATTTT.

The CDR3 region is CASSQMGLVYEQYF. Written as DNA, the CDR3 is TGCGCCAGCAGCCAGATGGGACTAGTCTACGAGCAGTACTTC. This chain joins TRBV4-1 and TRBJ2-5; TRBD2 matches at 8 bases. The J call may be incorrect, as the DNA end agrees better with TRBJ2-7. Per germline, CDR1 MGHRA and CDR2 YSYEKL. The CDR3 extends over 14 amino acids.